The T cell receptor beta chain under discussion was sequenced for a study of shared clonotypes between healthy human individuals. On the study more broadly: Used for every donor were three CD4 naive, three CD4 memory, two CD8 naive and one CD8 memory plate.

J gave up 6 bases and V 5 bases, and 10 bases lay outside the gene matches. Germline lookup yields CDR1 ENHRY and CDR2 SYGVKD. The CDR3 is made up of 16 amino acids. Whole-study results and caveats: Clonotypes not shared had lower generation probabilities than those common to all four donors.

Measured with immunoSEQ multiplex PCR; TCRdb has only the in-frame clones, and not every one. This table has around 2.5 million clones, approximately 94% appearing once. Everyone who donated was a Caucasian adult who lived in Nashville, Tennessee. As for this clone: Its antigen remains unknown.

This TCR was sampled from a man younger than 35 in good health. Some clones in this sample may be carry-over from other donors' samples. The rearrangement uses TRBV10-3 and TRBJ1-5; 10 bases are a match to TRBD1. Sequenced: naive CD4+ T cells from PBMCs. As to subset: CD45RA+ positively selected. This CDR3 reads CAISPGTGEYSQPQHF. CDR3 bases: TGTGCCATCAGTCCCGGGACAGGGGAGTATAGTCAGCCCCAGCATTTT.